Listed below are T cell receptor beta chains from one sample, sequenced in a study of PD-1 blockade in classical Hodgkin lymphoma. The data were produced by immunoSEQ multiplex PCR, yet TCRdb's version contains in-frame clones alone and is incomplete. This sample has tens of thousands of clones, with approximately 70% found just once. The source was peripheral blood mononuclear cells (PBMCs), collected at baseline. Source of these receptors: a human donor with classical Hodgkin lymphoma. The CDR3 runs from the conserved cysteine through the conserved F or W. The order of the fields is D gene, V gene, clone size, J gene, CDR3 protein, CDR3 DNA. D genes are given only for firm matches. Clone size is stated in some rows and not others, as once, few, many or a class when expanded.

>.|TRBV27|.|TRBJ2-3
CASNPLGGDTDTQYF
TGTGCCAGCAACCCCCTAGGGGGGGACACAGATACGCAGTATTTT
>.|TRBV6-5|.|TRBJ1-2
CASSYQGYGYTF
TGTGCCAGCAGTTATCAGGGCTATGGCTACACCTTC
>.|TRBV7-2|.|TRBJ1-3
CASSLVRSSGNTIYF
TGTGCCAGCAGCTTAGTACGGAGCTCTGGAAACACCATATATTTT
>TRBD2|TRBV5-8|few|TRBJ2-3
CASSLEEGGPDTDTQYF
TGTGCCAGCAGCTTGGAAGAGGGAGGGCCAGACACAGATACGCAGTATTTT
>.|TRBV14|medium-sized|TRBJ2-1
CASSQHDSLRDNEQFF
TGTGCCAGCAGCCAACATGACAGCCTCAGAGACAATGAGCAGTTCTTC
>.|TRBV6-5|.|TRBJ1-2
CASSYGVSTNYGYTF
TGTGCCAGCAGTTACGGAGTCTCTACTAACTATGGCTACACCTTC
>.|TRBV28|few|TRBJ1-1
CASSFAGALTEAFF
TGTGCCAGCAGTTTTGCGGGGGCACTCACTGAAGCTTTCTTT
>TRBD2|TRBV5-1|few|TRBJ2-7
CASSLAGGLDEQYF
TGCGCCAGCTCCCTAGCGGGAGGGTTAGACGAGCAGTACTTC
>.|TRBV11-2|.|TRBJ1-2
CASSLLGQGLNYGYTF
TGTGCCAGCAGCTTATTAGGGCAGGGCCTTAACTATGGCTACACCTTC
>.|TRBV28|.|TRBJ2-7
CASRGIRDSSSYEQYF
TGTGCCAGCAGAGGGATCCGAGACAGTAGTTCCTACGAGCAGTACTTC
>.|TRBV2|.|TRBJ2-2
CASSGRRVERELFF
TGTGCCAGCAGTGGAAGGAGGGTGGAGAGGGAGCTGTTTTTT
>TRBD1|TRBV19|.|TRBJ2-5
CASASLDRVRETQYF
TGTGCCAGCGCCAGCTTGGACAGGGTGAGGGAGACCCAGTACTTC
>.|TRBV7-3|many|TRBJ2-1
CASSLSQRSEQFF
TGTGCCAGCAGCTTAAGTCAGCGAAGTGAGCAGTTCTTC
>.|TRBV5-4|many|TRBJ2-3
CASSFLPSTDTQYF
TGTGCCAGCAGCTTTTTGCCGAGCACAGATACGCAGTATTTT
>.|TRBV7-9|few|TRBJ2-6
CASRRDSPSGANVLTF
TGTGCCAGCAGACGAGACAGTCCCTCTGGGGCCAACGTCCTGACTTTC
>.|TRBV18|few|TRBJ1-1
CASSPLATEAFF
TGTGCCAGCTCCCCTCTGGCCACTGAAGCTTTCTTT
>.|TRBV5-1|few|TRBJ2-3
CASSRQEPSTDTQYF
TGCGCCAGCAGCAGGCAGGAGCCTAGCACAGATACGCAGTATTTT
>TRBD1|TRBV28|.|TRBJ2-1
CASSGTGYNEQFF
TGTGCCAGCAGTGGGACAGGGTACAATGAGCAGTTCTTC
>TRBD2|TRBV7-3|.|TRBJ2-3
CASSLTVAGGPDTQYF
TGTGCCAGCAGCTTAACGGTAGCGGGGGGGCCGGATACGCAGTATTTT
>.|TRBV6-6|.|TRBJ2-7
CASSYSRLTGAYEQYF
TGTGCCAGCAGTTACTCGAGGCTGACCGGGGCCTACGAGCAGTACTTC
>TRBD1|TRBV28|medium-sized|TRBJ2-7
CASRTGQGSSYEQYF
TGTGCCAGCAGAACGGGACAGGGAAGCTCCTACGAGCAGTACTTC
>.|TRBV28|once|TRBJ1-1
CASSPSYLMNTEAFF
TGTGCCAGCAGCCCAAGCTACCTCATGAACACTGAAGCTTTCTTT
>TRBD1|TRBV7-3|.|TRBJ1-2
CASSLKRGTGEGGYGYTF
TGTGCCAGCAGCTTAAAGCGGGGGACAGGGGAAGGCGGCTATGGCTACACCTTC
>.|TRBV4-3|.|TRBJ2-1
CASSQDSVYNEQFF
TGCGCCAGCAGCCAAGACTCGGTGTACAATGAGCAGTTCTTC
>.|TRBV6-5|.|TRBJ1-3
CASSYSEENTIYF
TGTGCCAGCAGTTACAGTGAGGAAAACACCATATATTTT
>.|TRBV4-2|.|TRBJ2-5
CASSRRDLIQETQYF
TGTGCCAGCAGCCGCCGGGACCTGATACAAGAGACCCAGTACTTC
>.|TRBV5-6|.|TRBJ2-5
CASSLKLQETQYF
TGTGCCAGCAGCTTGAAGCTCCAAGAGACCCAGTACTTC
>.|TRBV18|few|TRBJ2-5
CASSPMTETQYF
TGTGCCAGCTCACCAATGACGGAGACCCAGTACTTC
>TRBD2|TRBV5-1|.|TRBJ2-2
CASSLLAGGSAGELFF
TGCGCCAGCAGCTTACTAGCGGGAGGTAGCGCCGGGGAGCTGTTTTTT
>.|TRBV6-4|.|TRBJ2-2
CASSDKGGELFF
TGTGCCAGCAGTGACAAGGGGGGGGAGCTGTTTTTT
>TRBD2|TRBV4-3|few|TRBJ2-1
CASSQLELAPYNEQFF
TGCGCCAGCAGCCAGCTCGAACTAGCGCCCTACAATGAGCAGTTCTTC
>.|TRBV7-7|.|TRBJ2-3
CASSLTVLLGDTQYF
TGTGCTAGCAGCTTAACGGTTCTATTGGGGGATACGCAGTATTTT
>.|TRBV20-1|.|TRBJ1-2
CSARPSYGYTF
TGCAGTGCTAGACCCAGCTATGGCTACACCTTC